These 31 T cell receptor beta chains were all obtained from the same sample, sequenced in a study of shared clonotypes between healthy human individuals. Clones were read by immunoSEQ multiplex PCR, and TCRdb kept only the in-frame ones, dropping some. In the table there are 100,000 to 120,000 clones, 68% of which are singletons. The sequenced material came from memory CD8+ T cells sorted from blood. The subset here: CD45RO+ cells pooled with CCR7-negative TemRA cells. These receptors all come from a woman in her thirties in good health.

V and J are TRBV10-3 and TRBJ2-3; the match to TRBD1 covers 8 bases. With V trimmed by 11 bases and J by 2 bases, 6 bases remained unmatched. CDR3 length equals 13 residues. Germline values: CDR1 ENHRY, CDR2 SYGVKD. The CDR3 loop is CAAPGQDTDTQYF. The CDR3 DNA reads as TGTGCCGCCCCGGGACAGGACACAGATACGCAGTATTTT.

This rearrangement joins TRBV13 to TRBJ2-2; unclear D gene. The V end lost 7 bases, the J end lost 6 bases, and 9 bases lay between the germline ends. Germline V CDR1 and CDR2: PRHDT, FYEKMQ (reference sequence). The CDR3 has 12 residues. CDR3 sequence reads: CASTTGPGELFF. As DNA, the CDR3 is TGTGCCAGCACCACGGGTCCCGGGGAGCTGTTTTTT.

This chain uses TRBV19 with TRBJ2-7, with D possibly TRBD2 on 6 matching bases. Germline V gene data show CDR1 as LNHDA and CDR2 as SQIVND (reference sequence). With 5 bases removed from V and 0 bases from J, the gap between germline ends came to 17 bases. This CDR3 is built from 16 residues. CDR3 nucleotides: TGTGCCAGTAGTCCCCGGAGTAGCGGTAGCTCCTACGAGCAGTACTTC. Translated: CASSPRSSGSSYEQYF.

The chain couples TRBV2 to TRBJ2-7; 9 nucleotides line up with TRBD1. Germline values: CDR1 SNHLY, CDR2 FYNNEI. The CDR3 has 14 residues. Germline trimming cut 6 bases from V and 0 bases from J; bases unmatched to any gene: 3. The CDR3 bases are TGTGCCAGCAGGGACAGGGGTTACTCCTACGAGCAGTACTTC. This sequence encodes CASRDRGYSYEQYF.

The chain joins TRBV19 to TRBJ2-7; no clear D. Germline lookup yields CDR1 LNHDA and CDR2 SQIVND (reference sequence). The V gene lost 3 bases and the J gene lost 3 bases, with 24 bases spanning the gap. CDR3 size: 18 residues. The CDR3 region has the DNA TGTGCCAGTAGTATCCCCAAGGTGTCGGTTCCCCCCATCTACGAGCAGTACTTC. Its translation is CASSIPKVSVPPIYEQYF.

This clone appeared a few times. This rearrangement joins TRBV28 to TRBJ2-3; possibly TRBD2 for D (6 bases). This CDR3 region has 16 residues. Looked up from germline, CDR1 is MDHEN and CDR2 is SYDVKM. V was clipped by 7 bases and J by 0 bases, with 17 bases between them. The CDR3 nucleotides read TGTGCCAGCATCAACAACGGGGGACCCAGCACAGATACGCAGTATTTT. This gives the protein CASINNGGPSTDTQYF.

This clone was observed a single time. The rearrangement links TRBV5-6 to TRBJ2-7, with TRBD2 matching over 13 bases. Germline V lookup: CDR1 SGHDT, CDR2 YYEEEE. The CDR3 runs 14 residues. V dropped 4 bases and J dropped 3; count of bases not matched to a gene: 1. The CDR3 DNA sequence: TGTGCCAGCAGCGGGACTAGCGGGATCTACGAGCAGTACTTC. Translation gives CASSGTSGIYEQYF.

This clone has just a few counts. This chain uses TRBV11-1 with TRBJ2-7; 11 bases align to TRBD1. Trimming cost V 4 bases and J 3 bases; bases outside gene matches: 2. Germline V gene sequence: CDR1 SGHAT, CDR2 FQDESV (reference sequence). This CDR3 is built from 14 residues. In DNA form, the CDR3 reads TGTGCCAGCAGCTGGGGACAGGGGGGCTACGAGCAGTACTTC. Translated, it gives CASSWGQGGYEQYF.

The chain couples TRBV2 to TRBJ2-7; weak D call: TRBD2 (6 bases). Germline V CDR1 and CDR2: SNHLY, FYNNEI. The CDR3 runs to 11 residues. Trimming left V 7 bases short and J 4 bases short, with 8 bases between. This CDR3 reads CASTGVYEQYF. CDR3 coding DNA: TGTGCCAGCACGGGGGTTTACGAGCAGTACTTC.

This clone showed up just a few times. The same CDR3 also results from other DNA sequences found in this sample. The chain couples TRBV7-9 to TRBJ1-5; 9 bases are shared with TRBD1. J lost 2 bases, V lost 5 bases, and 4 bases had no gene match. This CDR3 has 15 residues. Germline-derived CDR1 and CDR2 are SEHNR and FQNEAQ (reference sequence). The CDR3 loop reads CASSPQGAGNQPQHF. The CDR3 DNA is TGTGCCAGCAGCCCACAGGGGGCTGGCAATCAGCCCCAGCATTTT.

This sequence joins TRBV5-1 and TRBJ2-5; 8 bases fit TRBD2. Germline lookup yields CDR1 SGHRS and CDR2 YFSETQ. The trim removed 0 bases at V and 5 bases at J, leaving 9 bases unmatched. There are 16 residues in the CDR3. The CDR3 DNA reads as TGCGCCAGCAGCTTGGCGGCAAGCGGGAGTTGGGAGACCCAGTACTTC. It encodes CASSLAASGSWETQYF.

This chain uses TRBV10-1 with TRBJ1-5; 7 nucleotides agree with TRBD1. The CDR3 sequence is 14 residues long. From germline, CDR1 is WNHNN and CDR2 SYGVQD (reference sequence). V lost 6 bases, J lost 7 bases, and 9 bases stayed unmatched. CDR3 sequence: CASSDTGAGQPQHF. CDR3 bases: TGCGCCAGCAGCGATACAGGGGCAGGCCAGCCCCAGCATTTT.

This clone was seen a handful of times. The rearrangement uses TRBV19 and TRBJ1-5; a possible D gene is TRBD1 (5 bases). Trimming pared 10 bases from V and 1 base from J, leaving 11 bases between. Germline CDR1 is LNHDA and CDR2 is SQIVND (reference sequence). CDR3 length: 13 residues. CDR3 sequence reads: CATGHGSNQPQHF. The DNA for the CDR3 is TGTGCCACAGGGCACGGGAGCAATCAGCCCCAGCATTTT.

The V call is TRBV28, the J call TRBJ2-7; the D gene is possibly TRBD1 (5 bases). Trimming removed 5 bases from V and 1 base from J, with 9 bases in between. CDR3 length equals 13 residues. Germline V gives CDR1 MDHEN, CDR2 SYDVKM. CDR3 DNA sequence: TGTGCCAGCAGTCCGACAGTTTCCTACGAGCAGTACTTC. Protein sequence: CASSPTVSYEQYF.

The V gene is TRBV7-6, the J gene TRBJ2-2, with a possible D match to TRBD2 (6 bases). CDR1 is SGHVS and CDR2 is FNYEAQ in the germline V gene. V gave up 5 bases and J gave up 4 bases, with 23 bases separating them. CDR3 length equals 18 residues. CDR3 loop: CASSRYAGTPGGTGELFF. The CDR3 coding sequence is TGTGCCAGCAGCCGGTATGCGGGGACCCCCGGGGGCACCGGGGAGCTGTTTTTT.

This clone was seen ten or more times. V is TRBV27 and J is TRBJ1-1, with D possibly matching TRBD1 (5 bases). V lost 2 bases, J lost 0 bases, and 10 bases lay in between. The CDR3 totals 15 residues. In germline, CDR1 is MNHEY, CDR2 SMNVEV (reference sequence). The CDR3 reads CASSLGTDLNTEAFF. CDR3 coding DNA: TGTGCCAGCAGTTTAGGGACCGATCTGAACACTGAAGCTTTCTTT.

By its share, this clone is medium-sized. CDR3 region: CASSLMIVGQGMNTEAFF. The CDR3 coding sequence is TGTGCCAGCAGCTTAATGATTGTAGGACAGGGCATGAACACTGAAGCTTTCTTT. The gene calls are TRBV7-9 and TRBJ1-1, with TRBD1 matching 8 bases. V lost 2 bases, J lost 0 bases, and 11 bases stayed unmatched. The CDR3 covers 18 residues. CDR1 is SEHNR and CDR2 is FQNEAQ in the germline V gene (reference sequence). Using reference TRBV7-9 and TRBJ1-1 for the parts outside the CDR3, the full variable domain is DTGVSQNPRHKITKRGQNVTFRCDPISEHNRLYWYRQTLGQGPEFLTYFQNEAQLEKSRLLSDRFSAERPKGSFSTLEIQRTEQGDSAMYLCASSLMIVGQGMNTEAFFGQGTRLTVV.

This clone was seen only a few times. V and J are TRBV7-9 and TRBJ2-1; either TRBD1 or TRBD2 may fit D (6 bases each). The V end lost 5 bases, the J end lost 10 bases, and 18 bases lay between the germline ends. The V gene's germline CDR1 is SEHNR and CDR2 FQNEAQ (reference sequence). The CDR3 runs to 14 residues. The CDR3 is CASSRIPGAGEQFF. The CDR3, as DNA: TGTGCCAGCAGCCGAATTCCGGGGGCCGGGGAGCAGTTCTTC.

To note about this clone: The sample carries other DNA sequences with the same CDR3. The rearrangement uses TRBV4-1 and TRBJ2-5; 7 bases map to TRBD2. CDR3 length equals 15 residues. Germline V lookup: CDR1 MGHRA, CDR2 YSYEKL. V shed 1 base and J 0 bases; nucleotides not matched to a gene: 2. The DNA for the CDR3 is TGCGCCAGCAGCCAAGTAAGCGGGGACCAAGAGACCCAGTACTTC. Its protein is CASSQVSGDQETQYF.

This sequence joins TRBV30 and TRBJ1-5, with D possibly TRBD1 on 6 matching bases. The CDR3 runs to 15 residues. Germline CDR1 and CDR2: GTSNPN and SVGIG (reference sequence). Trimming pared 3 bases from V and 7 bases from J, leaving 19 bases between. The CDR3 DNA follows: TGTGCCTGGAGCATAGGGGGGGCGCGGGGACAGCCCCAGCATTTT. Its protein is CAWSIGGARGQPQHF.

This clone was recorded only once. The chain combines TRBV4-1 with TRBJ2-7; 9 nucleotides agree with TRBD1. Trimming cost V 5 bases and J 5 bases; bases outside gene matches: 13. This CDR3 is built from 16 residues. CDR1 and CDR2 from the germline V gene are MGHRA and YSYEKL. CDR3 amino acids: CASSGGQGLIFHEQYF. The CDR3 DNA follows: TGCGCCAGCAGCGGGGGACAGGGTTTAATATTCCACGAGCAGTACTTC.

The chain joins TRBV7-8 to TRBJ2-3, with D tentatively TRBD2 (5 bases). The ends were cut back, 4 bases at V and 7 bases at J, with 12 bases in the middle. Germline V gene sequence: CDR1 SGHVS, CDR2 FQNEAQ. The CDR3 length is 13 residues. The CDR3 bases are TGTGCCAGCAGCTCGGGGTCATATCATACGCAGTATTTT. This gives the protein CASSSGSYHTQYF. The whole variable domain, filled in from reference TRBV7-8 and TRBJ2-3, reads GAGVSQSPRYKVAKRGQDVALRCDPISGHVSLFWYQQALGQGPEFLTYFQNEAQLDKSGLPSDRFFAERPEGSVSTLKIQRTQQEDSAVYLCASSSGSYHTQYFGPGTRLTVL.

This clone showed up many times. This chain connects TRBV28 to TRBJ2-7, with 7 positions matching TRBD1. The V and J ends lost 4 bases and 4 bases, in that order; junction bases with no gene match: 16. Germline-derived CDR1 and CDR2 are MDHEN and SYDVKM. This CDR3 contains 17 residues. CDR3 coding DNA: TGTGCCAGCAGTTCCCCGACAGGGCCTTCAAACATATACGAGCAGTACTTC. Its protein product is CASSSPTGPSNIYEQYF.

V is TRBV27 and J is TRBJ2-3; the match to TRBD2 covers 7 bases. The CDR3 consists of 15 residues. Germline V lookup: CDR1 MNHEY, CDR2 SMNVEV (reference sequence). V lost 3 bases to trimming and J lost 4 bases; unmatched junction nucleotides: 7. CDR3 in amino acids: CASSFMVGGADTQYF. CDR3 coding DNA: TGTGCCAGCAGTTTTATGGTGGGGGGGGCAGATACGCAGTATTTT.

Concerning this clone: It differs at one base from a far larger clone, so likely a read error. The chain couples TRBV25-1 to TRBJ2-2; tentative D call: TRBD1 (6 bases). With 4 bases removed from V and 3 bases from J, the gap between germline ends came to 6 bases. Germline V gives CDR1 MGHDK, CDR2 SYGVNS. This CDR3 region has 13 residues. CDR3: CASSAGDTGELFF. In DNA form, the CDR3 reads TGTGCCAGCAGTGCAGGGGACACCGGGGAGCTGTTTTTT.

The chain recombines TRBV7-9 with TRBJ1-1; no reliable D call. Germline CDR1 and CDR2: SEHNR and FQNEAQ (reference sequence). There are 14 residues in the CDR3. V lost 5 bases to trimming and J lost 5 bases, with 15 bases between them. This CDR3 is CASSVTAVRTEAFF. The CDR3 nucleotides are TGTGCCAGCAGCGTAACAGCTGTGCGGACTGAAGCTTTCTTT.

The count of this clone is one. The chain combines TRBV6-6 with TRBJ1-3, with D possibly TRBD1 on 5 matching bases. With 2 bases removed from V and 7 bases from J, the gap between germline ends came to 9 bases. There are 13 residues in the CDR3. Germline assignment: CDR1 MNHNY and CDR2 SVGAGI (reference sequence). The CDR3 sequence is CASSYVGGNTIYF. DNA for the CDR3: TGTGCCAGCAGTTACGTCGGGGGGAACACCATATATTTT.

On this clone: This is likely an artifact of a read error, given a far larger clone one base away. The same CDR3 is also encoded by other DNA sequences in this sample. The chain couples TRBV15 to TRBJ1-5, with 12 bases aligning to TRBD1. The trim removed 5 bases at V and 7 bases at J, leaving 9 bases unmatched. The germline gives CDR1 LNHNV, CDR2 YYDKDF (reference sequence). This CDR3 region has 16 residues. The CDR3 DNA is TGTGCCACCAGCTCTAAAACCGGGACAGGGGGCCAGCCCCAGCATTTT. It yields the protein CATSSKTGTGGQPQHF.

This rearrangement joins TRBV27 to TRBJ2-7; the match to TRBD2 covers 8 bases. After removal of 2 bases from V and 3 bases from J, the junction contained 3 bases not matched to a gene. CDR1 and CDR2 (germline): MNHEY, SMNVEV (reference sequence). This CDR3 is 14 amino acids long. Written as DNA, the CDR3 is TGTGCCAGCAGTTTAACCCGGGAGGGCTACGAGCAGTACTTC. Amino acid sequence: CASSLTREGYEQYF.

CDR3 protein: CASSKVRTSSSGANVLTF. The CDR3 DNA follows: TGTGCCAGCAGCAAAGTTAGGACTTCCAGCTCTGGGGCCAACGTCCTGACTTTC. The chain has TRBV21-1 and TRBJ2-6; TRBD2 is the table's D call and was not checked against the DNA. TRBV21-1 is noted as a pseudogene. This CDR3 is built from 18 residues.

The chain is built from TRBV19 and TRBJ2-2; 8 nucleotides line up with TRBD2. Looked up from germline, CDR1 is LNHDA and CDR2 is SQIVND (reference sequence). The CDR3 covers 15 residues. V gave up 5 bases and J gave up 7 bases; unmatched junction bases: 9. The CDR3 DNA reads as TGTGCCAGTAGTCTAACAGCGGGAGCGATCGGGGAGCTGTTTTTT. Its protein product is CASSLTAGAIGELFF.